The rows below give T cell receptor beta chains drawn from one sample of a study of cytomegalovirus exposure and HLA in healthy donors. Assay: immunoSEQ multiplex PCR; the TCRdb copy retains only in-frame clones and omits some. The data contain about 150,000 clones, about 83% of them singletons. Material for sequencing was PBMCs. All receptors derive from a man aged 35-49 years in good health and CMV-seropositive. Each CDR3 is given with its conserved first and last residue. The D gene is left open where the match is weak. Not every row has a clone size; where given, it reads once, few, many or a size class.

TGCAGCGTGGCAACAACGAACACTGAAGCTTTCTTT CSVATTNTEAFF TRBV29-1 once TRBJ1-1 .
TGTGCCTGGAGTTGGACCGGAGGGACCCAGTACTTC CAWSWTGGTQYF TRBV30 . TRBJ2-5 .
TGTGCCAGCAGTTTGGGGGGTGAAAGTCGTGGCTACACCTTC CASSLGGESRGYTF TRBV28 . TRBJ1-2 .
TGCGCCAGCAGCTGGACTAGCGGTTCCTACAATGAGCAGTTCTTC CASSWTSGSYNEQFF TRBV4-3 . TRBJ2-1 TRBD2
TGTGCCACCAGCAAAACCCAGCGGGAGGTTGGAAAGACCCAGTACTTC CATSKTQREVGKTQYF TRBV15 once TRBJ2-5 TRBD2
TGCGCCAGCAGACAGGGGAGTATGGCTGGAAACACCATATATTTT CASRQGSMAGNTIYF TRBV23-1 . TRBJ1-3 TRBD1
TGTGCCAGCAGTTTTGCAGGGGGGCAGCCCCAGCATTTT CASSFAGGQPQHF TRBV28 . TRBJ1-5 TRBD1
TGTGCCAGCAGCTTAGCGAGCGGGAGTATCAACGAGCAGTACTTC CASSLASGSINEQYF TRBV7-9 . TRBJ2-7 TRBD2
TGTGCCAGCAGTGGTGGGACTAGCGGATCTACAGATACGCAGTATTTT CASSGGTSGSTDTQYF TRBV6-6 . TRBJ2-3 TRBD2
TGTGCCAGCAGCGTAGAAGCGGGAGGGCCCTACGAGCAGTACTTC CASSVEAGGPYEQYF TRBV9 . TRBJ2-7 TRBD2
TGTGCCATTAGCGGGAGGGAGAGGCGGCAAGAGACCCAGTACTTC CAISGRERRQETQYF TRBV19 . TRBJ2-5 TRBD2